A selection of T cell receptor beta chains follows, all from one sample in a study of cytomegalovirus exposure and HLA in healthy donors. Sequencing was performed with immunoSEQ multiplex PCR; in TCRdb, only in-frame clones are kept and a portion is missing. The profile covers 54,000 or so clones, with 70% appearing a single time and roughly a fifth taken by the ten largest. The sample taken for sequencing was PBMCs. The receptors derive from a woman aged 55-69 years in good health and CMV-seropositive. Each CDR3 is given with its conserved first and last residue. The D gene is left open where the match is weak. Clone sizes are given selectively: once, few, many, or a class where the clone is expanded.

NA,TRBJ1-1,NA,16,TRBV7-9,CASSPQGSVMNTEAFF,TGTGCCAGCAGCCCCCAGGGGTCGGTCATGAACACTGAAGCTTTCTTT
NA,TRBJ2-1,NA,16,TRBV7-6,CASSLLPPGQNNEQFF,TGTGCCAGCAGCCTCCTCCCACCGGGACAAAATAATGAGCAGTTCTTC
once,TRBJ1-1,NA,13,TRBV19,CASTGQPNTEAFF,TGTGCCAGTACAGGACAGCCGAACACTGAAGCTTTCTTT
NA,TRBJ1-2,TRBD1,18,TRBV29-1,CSVEDLGTGPQWNYGYTF,TGCAGCGTTGAAGATTTGGGGACAGGGCCCCAGTGGAACTATGGCTACACCTTC
NA,TRBJ1-2,TRBD1,16,TRBV11-2,CASSSPRGQGNYGYTF,TGTGCCAGCAGCTCCCCCAGGGGACAGGGGAACTATGGCTACACCTTC
few,TRBJ2-7,NA,14,TRBV6-1,CASRAESDVGEQYF,TGTGCCAGCCGAGCGGAATCGGACGTCGGCGAGCAGTACTTC
NA,TRBJ1-6,NA,15,TRBV30,CAWSPPSSYNSPLHF,TGTGCCTGGAGTCCTCCTAGCTCCTATAATTCACCCCTCCACTTT
NA,TRBJ2-7,TRBD1,16,TRBV7-9,CSSSLAWDRSSYEQYF,TGTTCCAGCAGCTTAGCTTGGGACAGGAGCTCCTACGAGCAGTACTTC
NA,TRBJ2-7,TRBD1,14,TRBV11-1,CASTLGTGPYEQYF,TGTGCCAGCACCCTTGGGACAGGACCTTACGAGCAGTACTTC
few,TRBJ2-3,TRBD2,15,TRBV29-1,CSGRGLEVDADTQYF,TGCAGCGGCCGTGGACTAGAGGTGGATGCAGATACGCAGTATTTT
NA,TRBJ1-6,TRBD1,16,TRBV19,CASSQGRDRGYSPLHF,TGTGCCAGTAGTCAGGGCCGGGACAGGGGTTATTCACCCCTCCACTTT
NA,TRBJ1-1,NA,12,TRBV28,CASRQVDTEAFF,TGTGCCAGCAGACAGGTGGACACTGAAGCTTTCTTT
few,TRBJ1-1,NA,16,TRBV4-1,CASSQVVTNMNTEAFF,TGCGCCAGCAGCCAAGTAGTTACCAATATGAACACTGAAGCTTTCTTT
NA,TRBJ1-3,TRBD1,15,TRBV28,CASSGNRGPGNTIYF,TGTGCCAGCAGTGGTAACAGGGGGCCTGGAAACACCATATATTTT
NA,TRBJ2-4,TRBD2,19,TRBV4-3,CASSQDLAGSADRGNIQYF,TGCGCCAGCAGCCAAGATCTAGCGGGGTCCGCGGATCGGGGAAACATTCAGTACTTC
NA,TRBJ2-3,NA,15,TRBV7-2,CASSLEVGGPDTQYF,TGTGCCAGCAGCTTAGAGGTCGGAGGGCCAGATACGCAGTATTTT
few,TRBJ2-5,NA,13,TRBV6-5,CAIRESGDETQYF,TGTGCCATCAGGGAATCAGGGGACGAGACCCAGTACTTC